Shown below are 29 T cell receptor beta chains from a single sample sequenced in a study of CD8 T cell repertoires and HIV-1 epitope variants. Their antigens remain unidentified. TCRdb keeps only in-frame clones here, not all; method: immunoSEQ multiplex PCR. The sample has 4,000 to 5,500 clones, approximately 72% seen once. Source material: cultured CD8+ T cells derived from PBMCs. These receptors originate from a male donor with HIV.

This clone occurred a few times. This rearrangement joins TRBV9 to TRBJ2-1; 9 nucleotides line up with TRBD1. The CDR3 spans 18 residues. The V gene end was trimmed by 0 bases and the J gene end by 4 bases; junction bases not matched to a gene: 11. In germline, CDR1 is SGDLS, CDR2 YYNGEE. The CDR3 protein is CASSVVGGGQGSYNEQFF. CDR3 coding DNA: TGTGCCAGCAGCGTAGTAGGTGGGGGACAGGGATCTTACAATGAGCAGTTCTTC.

V is TRBV6-1 and J is TRBJ2-1; D unresolved. Trimming took off 3 bases at V and 3 bases at J, with 12 bases between the two ends. CDR1 is MNHNS, CDR2 SASEGT, per germline. This CDR3 spans 15 amino acids. CDR3 nucleotide sequence: TGTGCCAGCAGTGAGCCCGCCCGGAACTACAATGAGCAGTTCTTC. Protein product: CASSEPARNYNEQFF.

The chain employs TRBV6-5 and TRBJ2-2, with D unresolved. Germline lookup yields CDR1 MNHEY and CDR2 SVGAGI. Trimming cost V 0 bases and J 2 bases, with 4 bases left between them. This CDR3 region has 14 residues. The CDR3, as DNA: TGTGCCAGCAGTTACTCCCGTAACACCGGGGAGCTGTTTTTT. This codes for CASSYSRNTGELFF.

V and J are TRBV19 and TRBJ2-2; no firm D call. From germline, CDR1 is LNHDA and CDR2 SQIVND (reference sequence). Trimming pared 1 base from V and 0 bases from J, leaving 6 bases between. The CDR3 totals 15 residues. The DNA of the CDR3 is TGTGCCAGTAGTATAGGTCCCTCGAACACCGGGGAGCTGTTTTTT. It encodes CASSIGPSNTGELFF.

This chain connects TRBV4-2 to TRBJ2-3; 9 nucleotides line up with TRBD2. This CDR3 comprises 18 residues. CDR1 LGHNA and CDR2 YNFKEQ come from the germline V gene. Trimming cost V 0 bases and J 2 bases; bases outside gene matches: 9. CDR3 region: CASSQDQRGAETTDTQYF. CDR3 coding DNA: TGTGCCAGCAGCCAAGACCAGCGGGGGGCCGAGACCACAGATACGCAGTATTTT.

The rearrangement uses TRBV5-8 and TRBJ2-1; the match to TRBD1 covers 7 bases. The CDR3 has 15 residues. J was trimmed by 8 bases and V by 7 bases; bases with no gene match: 15. Germline assignment: CDR1 SGHTS and CDR2 YDEGEE. The CDR3 protein is CASGITGELRDEQFF. As DNA, the CDR3 is TGTGCCAGCGGGATAACAGGGGAACTAAGGGATGAGCAGTTCTTC.

The chain combines TRBV15 with TRBJ2-1, with 8 bases lining up with TRBD2. This CDR3 has 16 residues. Germline V gene lookup returns CDR1 LNHNV and CDR2 YYDKDF (reference sequence). J was trimmed by 3 bases and V by 2 bases; bases with no gene match: 6. CDR3 sequence (DNA): TGTGCCACCAGCAGACAGAGCGGGGGTGGCTACAATGAGCAGTTCTTC. Amino acids: CATSRQSGGGYNEQFF.

The chain combines TRBV7-9 with TRBJ1-1, with TRBD1 matching 8 bases. CDR3 length equals 14 residues. V trimming: 5 bases; J trimming: 5 bases; junction bases outside the gene matches: 7. Germline CDR1 and CDR2: SEHNR and FQNEAQ (reference sequence). The CDR3 reads CASSLDRGWTEAFF. CDR3 in DNA: TGTGCCAGCAGCCTTGACAGGGGATGGACTGAAGCTTTCTTT.

This clone was observed a few times. The DNA for the CDR3 is TGTGCCAGCAGCCCGACTAGCGGGATCTACGAGCAGTACTTC. This translates into CASSPTSGIYEQYF. The chain recombines TRBV7-9 with TRBJ2-7; the match to TRBD2 covers 11 bases. Losses at the gene ends were 5 bases for V and 3 bases for J; bases not matched to a gene: 3. The CDR3 spans 14 residues. The V gene's germline CDR1 is SEHNR and CDR2 FQNEAQ (reference sequence).

The chain has TRBV19 and TRBJ1-1; the D gene is possibly TRBD1 (6 bases). Germline V lookup: CDR1 LNHDA, CDR2 SQIVND (reference sequence). Trimming took 0 bases from V and 0 from J, leaving 14 bases between them. The CDR3 has 17 residues. The CDR3, as DNA: TGTGCCAGTAGTATAGACGTTACCGGGACAATGAACACTGAAGCTTTCTTT. The encoded protein is CASSIDVTGTMNTEAFF.

The chain carries TRBV2 and TRBJ1-1, with TRBD1 matching over 7 bases. The V and J ends lost 2 bases and 0 bases, in that order; junction bases with no gene match: 9. In germline, CDR1 is SNHLY, CDR2 FYNNEI. The CDR3 is 17 residues long. DNA of the CDR3: TGTGCCAGCAGTGAATTCGAACAGGGGATGATGAACACTGAAGCTTTCTTT. Amino acids: CASSEFEQGMMNTEAFF.

V is TRBV2 and J is TRBJ2-7; 9 bases align to TRBD2. The germline V gene has CDR1 SNHLY and CDR2 FYNNEI. The CDR3 is made up of 14 amino acids. Trimming took 5 bases from V and 3 from J; bases not matched to a gene: 5. The CDR3 DNA reads as TGTGCCAGCAGTCATACAGCGGGGGGCTACGAGCAGTACTTC. It codes for CASSHTAGGYEQYF.

The chain couples TRBV27 to TRBJ1-2, with a possible D match to TRBD1 (6 bases). The CDR3 is 13 amino acids. Per germline, CDR1 MNHEY and CDR2 SMNVEV (reference sequence). V lost 5 bases and J 2 bases, leaving 9 bases between the germline ends. The CDR3, as DNA: TGTGCCAGCAGTATAGACAGGAACTATGGCTACACCTTC. Protein: CASSIDRNYGYTF.

This sequence joins TRBV2 and TRBJ1-3; D unclear. V lost 1 base and J 0 bases, leaving 7 bases between the germline ends. The CDR3 covers 15 residues. Per germline, CDR1 SNHLY and CDR2 FYNNEI. The CDR3 region is CASSEGRYSGNTIYF. As DNA, the CDR3 is TGTGCCAGCAGTGAAGGCAGATACTCTGGAAACACCATATATTTT. The full variable domain, its missing parts supplied by reference TRBV2 and TRBJ1-3, is EPEVTQTPSHQVTQMGQEVILRCVPISNHLYFYWYRQILGQKVEFLVSFYNNEISEKSEIFDDQFSVERPDGSNFTLKIRSTKLEDSAMYFCASSEGRYSGNTIYFGEGSWLTVV.

The chain couples TRBV9 to TRBJ2-7; D might be TRBD1 or TRBD2, each matching 5 bases. V lost 0 bases and J lost 6, with 13 bases in between. The CDR3 sequence is 14 residues long. CDR1 is SGDLS and CDR2 is YYNGEE in the germline V gene. Here the CDR3 reads CASSVASAGTEQYF. The CDR3, as DNA: TGTGCCAGCAGCGTAGCTTCGGCAGGGACCGAGCAGTACTTC.

This rearrangement joins TRBV9 to TRBJ2-7; no firm D call. The germline V gene encodes CDR1 SGDLS and CDR2 YYNGEE. There are 13 residues in the CDR3. Between the trimmed V and J ends, which lost 0 bases and 1 base, there was a span of 5 bases. The CDR3 protein is CASSVEGSYEQYF. Here the CDR3 DNA reads TGTGCCAGCAGCGTAGAAGGGTCCTACGAGCAGTACTTC.

The chain employs TRBV7-9 and TRBJ2-7; TRBD1 matches at 8 bases. V shed 5 bases and J 5 bases; nucleotides not matched to a gene: 11. The CDR3 sequence is 15 residues long. CDR1 SEHNR and CDR2 FQNEAQ come from the germline V gene (reference sequence). The CDR3 nucleotides are TGTGCCAGCAGCGAGATTCAGGGGGCGATCAACGAGCAGTACTTC. This sequence encodes CASSEIQGAINEQYF.

The V call is TRBV14, the J call TRBJ2-7, with D possibly matching TRBD2 (6 bases). CDR1 and CDR2 from the germline V gene are SGHDN and FVKESK. There are 15 residues in the CDR3. V lost 2 bases and J lost 0, with 11 bases in between. The CDR3 sequence: CASSQSGRSSYEQYF. CDR3 nucleotide sequence: TGTGCCAGCAGCCAAAGTGGGAGGAGCTCCTACGAGCAGTACTTC.

This chain connects TRBV5-1 to TRBJ2-1; TRBD1 matches 8 bases. With V trimmed by 4 bases and J by 6 bases, 3 bases remained unmatched. There are 13 residues in the CDR3. Germline CDR1 is SGHRS and CDR2 is YFSETQ. Written as DNA, the CDR3 is TGCGCCAGCAGCGTGGGACAGGCCAATGAGCAGTTCTTC. Protein: CASSVGQANEQFF.

The chain employs TRBV10-2 and TRBJ1-2; no firm D call. CDR1 and CDR2 from the germline V gene are WSHSY and SAAADI. The CDR3 sequence is 11 residues long. V lost 2 bases, J lost 7 bases, and 5 bases lay in between. Here the CDR3 DNA reads TGCGCCAGCAGTGAGGCCAGTGGCTACACCTTC. It specifies CASSEASGYTF.

This clone was counted between two and nine times. The gene calls are TRBV19 and TRBJ2-1; no firm D call. Germline-derived CDR1 and CDR2 are LNHDA and SQIVND (reference sequence). V was clipped by 7 bases and J by 6 bases, with 19 bases between them. The CDR3 runs 15 residues. DNA of the CDR3: TGTGCCAGTACCATCAATGTTCGGTACAGCAATGAGCAGTTCTTC. Protein: CASTINVRYSNEQFF.

CDR3: CASSYRGEAFF. For the CDR3, the DNA is TGCGCCAGCAGTTACAGGGGGGAAGCTTTCTTT. This chain joins TRBV5-1 and TRBJ1-1; 8 bases are a match to TRBD1. V dropped 5 bases and J dropped 8; count of bases not matched to a gene: 2. This CDR3 spans 11 amino acids. CDR1 is SGHRS and CDR2 is YFSETQ in the germline V gene. Based on the CDR3 plus reference TRBV5-1 and TRBJ1-1, the full variable domain is KAGVTQTPRYLIKTRGQQVTLSCSPISGHRSVSWYQQTPGQGLQFLFEYFSETQRNKGNFPGRFSGRQFSNSRSEMNVSTLELGDSALYLCASSYRGEAFFGQGTRLTVV.

V is TRBV2 and J is TRBJ1-1, with D perhaps TRBD1 (5 bases). CDR3 length: 13 amino acids. Germline V gene sequence: CDR1 SNHLY, CDR2 FYNNEI. V was shortened by 2 bases and J by 11 bases, with 15 bases between the two germline ends. The CDR3 loop reads CASSELGGREAFF. CDR3 DNA: TGTGCCAGCAGTGAATTGGGTGGCAGGGAGGCTTTCTTT.

The V call is TRBV2, the J call TRBJ1-2; 8 bases are shared with TRBD1. The CDR3 has 13 amino acids. Per germline, CDR1 SNHLY and CDR2 FYNNEI. J was trimmed by 3 bases and V by 5 bases; bases with no gene match: 2. CDR3 in amino acids: CASSYRGYYGYTF. The CDR3 coding sequence is TGTGCCAGCAGTTACAGGGGGTACTATGGCTACACCTTC.

This clone has more than one count but fewer than ten. The chain combines TRBV27 with TRBJ2-1, with 7 bases identical to TRBD1. V was pared by 7 bases and J by 4 bases, with 10 bases of the junction left unmatched. Per germline, CDR1 MNHEY and CDR2 SMNVEV (reference sequence). CDR3 length equals 15 residues. CDR3 in DNA: TGTGCCAGCACCTCCGACAGGGAACTTTACAATGAGCAGTTCTTC. Encoded protein: CASTSDRELYNEQFF.

This clone came up once. The chain carries TRBV5-1 and TRBJ2-7, with TRBD2 matching over 10 bases. The germline V gene encodes CDR1 SGHRS and CDR2 YFSETQ. The junction had 8 bases not matched to a gene; V was cut back by 4 bases and J by 4 bases. The CDR3 is 15 amino acids. The CDR3 coding sequence is TGCGCCAGCAGCGAAGAACCGGGACTAGCGTACGAGCAGTACTTC. Protein product: CASSEEPGLAYEQYF.

The gene calls are TRBV6-1 and TRBJ2-3; 13 bases align to TRBD2. Germline V gene sequence: CDR1 MNHNS, CDR2 SASEGT. V lost 3 bases, J lost 4 bases, and 1 base stayed unmatched. This CDR3 comprises 15 residues. CDR3 nucleotides: TGTGCCAGCAGTGAGACTAGCGGGAGGCCAGATACGCAGTATTTT. Protein product: CASSETSGRPDTQYF.

The table lists this clone with a count of one. The V call is TRBV11-3, the J call TRBJ1-1; a possible D gene is TRBD1 (5 bases). Germline values: CDR1 SGHNT, CDR2 YENEEA. The CDR3 extends over 15 amino acids. Trimming left V 1 base short and J 4 bases short, with 13 bases between. In DNA form, the CDR3 reads TGTGCCAGCAGCTTAGGCAGGGACGGCGGCACTGAAGCTTTCTTT. The encoded protein is CASSLGRDGGTEAFF.

The gene calls are TRBV7-6 and TRBJ1-1; TRBD1 aligns across 9 bases. Germline-derived CDR1 and CDR2 are SGHVS and FNYEAQ. V was clipped by 3 bases and J by 7 bases; unmatched bases: 9. CDR3 length equals 15 residues. The CDR3 region has the DNA TGTGCCAGCAGCTTGGACCCGGACAGGGGTGGTGAAGCTTTCTTT. Protein product: CASSLDPDRGGEAFF. The variable domain in full, with the rest retrieved from reference TRBV7-6 and TRBJ1-1, is GAGVSQSPRYKVTKRGQDVALRCDPISGHVSLYWYRQALGQGPEFLTYFNYEAQQDKSGLPNDRFSAERPEGSISTLTIQRTEQRDSAMYRCASSLDPDRGGEAFFGQGTRLTVV.